This T cell receptor beta chain was retrieved from a study of cytomegalovirus exposure and HLA in healthy donors. Only in-frame clones appear in the TCRdb table, and some are missing; sequencing was by immunoSEQ multiplex PCR. The profile covers approximately 58,000 clones, with 90% to 95% appearing a single time and 5.8% taken by the ten largest. The V gene's germline CDR1 is SGDLS and CDR2 YYNGEE. The CDR3 has 16 amino acids. V dropped 3 bases and J dropped 0; count of bases not matched to a gene: 6. This chain uses TRBV9 with TRBJ2-5; 9 nucleotides agree with TRBD2. This clonotype was sampled from a woman between 18 and 29 years old in good health and CMV-seropositive. Source material: PBMCs. The CDR3 is CASSGGLANNQETQYF. DNA of the CDR3: TGTGCCAGCAGCGGAGGACTAGCGAATAACCAAGAGACCCAGTACTTC.